These 20 T cell receptor beta chains were all obtained from the same sample, sequenced in a study of identical twins. From the 5' RACE reads, TCRdb called clonotypes with MiXCR, one entry per CDR3 protein. The sample carries around 510,000 distinct CDR3 sequences, around an eighth recorded once. The same sample was also used in a study of yellow fever vaccine responses in identical twins.

The specimen was CD4+ T cells sorted from blood. Receptors originate from a woman younger than 35 in good health.

This clonotype has ten or more counts. V and J are TRBV4-2 and TRBJ2-3; D is possibly TRBD2 (6 bases). The CDR3 runs 16 residues. From germline, CDR1 is LGHNA and CDR2 YNFKEQ. Trimming left V 0 bases short and J 0 bases short, with 10 bases between. CDR3 protein: CASSQDAGPSTDTQYF. DNA of the CDR3: TGTGCCAGCAGCCAAGACGCGGGACCAAGCACAGATACGCAGTATTTT.

The chain uses TRBV7-8 and TRBJ2-5; TRBD1 matches 8 bases. V dropped 3 bases and J dropped 5; count of bases not matched to a gene: 5. This CDR3 has 14 residues. CDR1 and CDR2 (germline): SGHVS, FQNEAQ. Here the CDR3 DNA reads TGTGCCAGCAGCTTCGGGACAGGTAGCGAGACCCAGTACTTC. It yields the protein CASSFGTGSETQYF.

This clonotype occurred many times. The chain uses TRBV6-6 and TRBJ2-7, with D unresolved. Trimming cost V 6 bases and J 5 bases, with 14 bases left between them. The germline CDR1 and CDR2 sequences are MNHNY and SVGAGI (reference sequence). The CDR3 covers 13 residues. CDR3 in DNA: TGTGCCAGCAGCCTCACCCTCCCCCACGAGCAGTACTTC. It yields the protein CASSLTLPHEQYF.

J is TRBJ2-2 and V is TRBV7-9, with D hard to call. This CDR3 is 15 amino acids long. In germline, CDR1 is SEHNR, CDR2 FQNEAQ (reference sequence). Trimming removed 5 bases from V and 3 bases from J, with 13 bases in between. DNA of the CDR3: TGTGCCAGCAGCCCCCGTGGGGTACACACCGGGGAGCTGTTTTTT. It specifies CASSPRGVHTGELFF.

This clonotype was observed a few times. The chain employs TRBV12-3 or TRBV12-4 and TRBJ2-7; 8 nucleotides agree with TRBD2. The J segment lost 6 bases and the V segment lost 4 bases, leaving 14 bases of the junction unmatched. The CDR3 loop spans 16 amino acids. This CDR3 reads CASSSPTKAGAREQYF. CDR3 DNA: TGTGCCAGCAGTTCCCCAACCAAAGCGGGGGCTCGCGAGCAGTACTTC.

The chain links TRBV5-1 to TRBJ2-2; no reliable D call. Looked up from germline, CDR1 is SGHRS and CDR2 is YFSETQ. The CDR3 covers 13 residues. V lost 9 bases, J lost 1 base, and 10 bases lay in between. The CDR3 bases are TGCGCCACCACCGTCCAGAACACCGGGGAGCTGTTTTTT. Residues: CATTVQNTGELFF.

The gene calls are TRBV11-2 and TRBJ1-5, with D perhaps matching TRBD1 (6 bases). There are 15 residues in the CDR3. Germline V gene lookup returns CDR1 SGHAT and CDR2 FQNNGV. V lost 5 bases to trimming and J lost 5 bases, with 16 bases between them. CDR3 residues: CASSRGTRGDQPQHF. The CDR3 DNA sequence: TGTGCCAGCAGCCGAGGGACACGGGGCGATCAGCCCCAGCATTTT.

The gene calls are TRBV20-1 and TRBJ2-3; 7 nucleotides agree with TRBD2. Losses at the gene ends were 6 bases for V and 1 base for J; bases not matched to a gene: 7. From germline, CDR1 is DFQATT and CDR2 SNEGSKA (reference sequence). The CDR3 is 14 amino acids. In nucleotides, the CDR3 is TGCAGTGCGCCTACTAGCGCCCGCACAGATACGCAGTATTTT. It translates to CSAPTSARTDTQYF.

Many counts were recorded for this clonotype. The chain joins TRBV20-1 to TRBJ1-5; no firm D call. The germline gives CDR1 DFQATT, CDR2 SNEGSKA (reference sequence). This CDR3 region has 16 residues. V was pared by 0 bases and J by 7 bases, with 19 bases between. The CDR3 is CSAREVPGAGGQPQHF. The CDR3, as DNA: TGCAGTGCTAGAGAGGTGCCAGGTGCAGGTGGACAGCCCCAGCATTTT.

This clonotype showed up just a few times. The chain is built from TRBV6-1 and TRBJ2-7; no clear D. V lost 3 bases and J 3 bases, leaving 6 bases between the germline ends. CDR3 length: 12 residues. The germline gives CDR1 MNHNS, CDR2 SASEGT. The CDR3 DNA follows: TGTGCCAGCAGTGACAGAGACTACGAGCAGTACTTC. Amino acid sequence: CASSDRDYEQYF.

Only a few counts were recorded for this clonotype. The chain links TRBV4-2 to TRBJ2-3, with 8 nucleotides matching TRBD2. The CDR3 length is 16 residues. Germline V gene sequence: CDR1 LGHNA, CDR2 YNFKEQ. V was pared by 1 base and J by 1 base, with 4 bases of the junction left unmatched. The CDR3 nucleotides read TGTGCCAGCAGCCAAGCTCTGCGGGAGGGCACAGATACGCAGTATTTT. This codes for CASSQALREGTDTQYF.

Only a few counts were recorded for this clonotype. J is TRBJ1-4 and V is TRBV20-1, with a weak D call TRBD1 (5 bases). Germline lookup yields CDR1 DFQATT and CDR2 SNEGSKA (reference sequence). CDR3 length: 17 residues. With 2 bases removed from V and 8 bases from J, the gap between germline ends came to 24 bases. Written as DNA, the CDR3 is TGCAGTGCTAGACCTATCGTTTTGGACACAAAAATCGAAAAACTGTTTTTT. It is translated as CSARPIVLDTKIEKLFF.

This clonotype was counted a few times. The chain has TRBV10-3 and TRBJ2-7; weak D call: TRBD2 (6 bases). The CDR3 extends over 15 amino acids. V shed 10 bases and J shed 1 base, with 20 bases lying between them. CDR1 ENHRY and CDR2 SYGVKD come from the germline V gene. The CDR3: CATLAAEALSYEQYF. As DNA, the CDR3 is TGTGCCACCTTAGCGGCGGAGGCCCTATCCTACGAGCAGTACTTC.

There are many counts of this clonotype. V is TRBV7-2 and J is TRBJ2-3; unclear D gene. There are 15 residues in the CDR3. V was trimmed by 0 bases and J by 6 bases, leaving 13 bases between them. Per the germline V gene, CDR1 is SGHTA and CDR2 is FQGNSA. CDR3 nucleotide sequence: TGTGCCAGCAGCTTAGCCTCAGGCTCCACGGATACGCAGTATTTT. Protein sequence: CASSLASGSTDTQYF.

The rearrangement joins TRBV9 to TRBJ2-3, with 7 bases matching TRBD2. This CDR3 region has 16 residues. Germline CDR1 reads SGDLS; CDR2 reads YYNGEE. The ends lost 0 bases at V and 6 bases at J; junction bases unmatched: 10. The CDR3 sequence is CASSVDPAGVTDTQYF. The DNA for the CDR3 is TGTGCCAGCAGCGTAGATCCGGCGGGGGTAACCGATACGCAGTATTTT.

This clonotype was observed a single time. The chain carries TRBV6-6 and TRBJ2-1; D is unresolved. Trimming removed 8 bases from V and 6 bases from J, with 11 bases in between. The CDR3 is 12 residues long. Germline-derived CDR1 and CDR2 are MNHNY and SVGAGI (reference sequence). The CDR3 DNA reads as TGTGCCAGCCAACAGAGGTTCAATGAGCAGTTCTTC. Amino acid sequence: CASQQRFNEQFF.

The chain recombines TRBV7-3 with TRBJ2-1, with 8 bases matching TRBD2. Looked up from germline, CDR1 is SGHTA and CDR2 is FQGTGA. This CDR3 contains 16 residues. Unmatched junction bases numbered 13, after V lost 6 bases and J lost 6 bases. This CDR3 is CASSRIGGAATNEQFF. CDR3 nucleotide sequence: TGTGCCAGCAGTAGAATCGGGGGGGCCGCAACCAATGAGCAGTTCTTC.

The gene calls are TRBV4-2 and TRBJ1-5, with TRBD1 matching over 8 bases. CDR3 length: 17 residues. Losses at the gene ends were 0 bases for V and 6 bases for J; bases not matched to a gene: 10. The germline V gene encodes CDR1 LGHNA and CDR2 YNFKEQ. CDR3 nucleotides: TGTGCCAGCAGCCAAGAATACAGGGGGAGGTCGAGTCAGCCCCAGCATTTT. Amino acids: CASSQEYRGRSSQPQHF.

This clonotype was seen only a few times. This chain joins TRBV7-3 and TRBJ2-5, with D possibly TRBD2 on 5 matching bases. V was shortened by 5 bases and J by 5 bases, with 12 bases between the two germline ends. Germline-derived CDR1 and CDR2 are SGHTA and FQGTGA. This CDR3 is 13 amino acids long. CDR3 DNA: TGTGCCAGCAGCCCGGGAATGCTGGAGACCCAGTACTTC. This gives the protein CASSPGMLETQYF.

The chain is built from TRBV10-2 and TRBJ2-1, with a weak D call TRBD2 (5 bases). Trimming stripped 2 bases from V and 5 bases from J, with 16 bases between. Germline V gene sequence: CDR1 WSHSY, CDR2 SAAADI. This CDR3 spans 16 amino acids. The CDR3 region is CASSERRLVSHNEQFF. The CDR3 coding sequence is TGCGCCAGCAGTGAGAGGAGGCTAGTATCCCACAATGAGCAGTTCTTC.